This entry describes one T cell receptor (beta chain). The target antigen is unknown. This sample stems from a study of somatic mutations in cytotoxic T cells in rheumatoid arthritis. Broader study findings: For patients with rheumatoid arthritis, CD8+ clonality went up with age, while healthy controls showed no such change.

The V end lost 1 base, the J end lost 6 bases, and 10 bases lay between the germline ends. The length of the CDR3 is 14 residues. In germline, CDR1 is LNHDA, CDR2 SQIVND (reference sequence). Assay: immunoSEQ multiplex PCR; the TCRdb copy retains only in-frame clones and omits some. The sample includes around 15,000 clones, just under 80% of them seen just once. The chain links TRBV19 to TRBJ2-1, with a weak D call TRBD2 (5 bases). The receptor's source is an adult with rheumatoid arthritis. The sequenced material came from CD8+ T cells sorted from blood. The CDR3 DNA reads TGTGCCAGTAGTATAGGCCCCGGGGTCAATGAGCAGTTCTTC. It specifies CASSIGPGVNEQFF.